This T cell receptor (beta chain) was retrieved from a study of T cell changes during pregnancy in multiple sclerosis. CDR3 length: 16 residues. CDR1 MNHEY and CDR2 SVGAGI come from the germline V gene. The junction had 10 bases not matched to a gene; V was cut back by 4 bases and J by 2 bases. Assay used: immunoSEQ multiplex PCR; TCRdb lists only in-frame clones, some missing. The sample records 50,000 to 80,000 clones, approximately 92% being singletons. This material consisted of peripheral blood, taken in the second trimester of pregnancy. The gene calls are TRBV6-5 and TRBJ2-7; TRBD2 matches 8 bases. The sequence was obtained from a female donor with multiple sclerosis, enrolled in a pregnancy study. The CDR3 loop is CASSSSRRGGAYEQYF. Written as DNA, the CDR3 is TGTGCCAGCAGTTCCTCCCGCCGGGGGGGGGCCTACGAGCAGTACTTC.